This entry concerns a single T cell receptor beta chain. Profiled with immunoSEQ multiplex PCR; TCRdb holds only in-frame clones, not every one. The repertoire holds 50,000 or so clones, with 86% as singletons. This entry comes from a study of blood T cell repertoires in COVID-19. V lost 8 bases and J lost 6, with 16 bases in between. The length of the CDR3 is 14 residues. Germline V gene lookup returns CDR1 MNHEY and CDR2 SMNVEV (reference sequence). The chain recombines TRBV27 with TRBJ1-4; TRBD1 might be the D (5 bases). This TCR was sampled from a woman of 80 years or more with acute or convalescent COVID-19. Sequencing input: peripheral blood. The CDR3 loop reads CASRSAGLDEKLFF. Written as DNA, the CDR3 is TGTGCCAGCCGCTCGGCAGGGTTGGATGAAAAACTGTTTTTT.